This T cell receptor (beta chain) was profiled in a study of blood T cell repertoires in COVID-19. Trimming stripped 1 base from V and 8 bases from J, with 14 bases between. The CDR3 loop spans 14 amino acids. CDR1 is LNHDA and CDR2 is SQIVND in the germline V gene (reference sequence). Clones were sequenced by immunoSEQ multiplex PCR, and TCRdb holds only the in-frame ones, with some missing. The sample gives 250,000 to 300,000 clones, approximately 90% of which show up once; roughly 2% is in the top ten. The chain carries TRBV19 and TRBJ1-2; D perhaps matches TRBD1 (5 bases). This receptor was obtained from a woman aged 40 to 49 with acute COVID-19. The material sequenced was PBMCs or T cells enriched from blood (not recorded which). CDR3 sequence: CASSIAPGRVGYTF. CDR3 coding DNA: TGTGCCAGTAGTATAGCCCCCGGCAGGGTGGGCTACACCTTC.